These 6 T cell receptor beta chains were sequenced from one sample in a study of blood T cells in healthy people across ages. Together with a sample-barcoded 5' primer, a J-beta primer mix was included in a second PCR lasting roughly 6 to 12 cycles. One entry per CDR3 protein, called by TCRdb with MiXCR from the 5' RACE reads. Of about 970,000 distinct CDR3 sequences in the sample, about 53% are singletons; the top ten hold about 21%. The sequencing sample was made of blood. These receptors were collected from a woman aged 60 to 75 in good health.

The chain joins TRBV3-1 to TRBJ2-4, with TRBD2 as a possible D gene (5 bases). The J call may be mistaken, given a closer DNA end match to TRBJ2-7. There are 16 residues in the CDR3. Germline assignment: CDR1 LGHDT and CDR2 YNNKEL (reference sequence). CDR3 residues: CASSPTSSQPPYEQYF. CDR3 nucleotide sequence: TGTGCCAGCAGCCCTACTAGTTCTCAGCCACCTTACGAGCAGTACTTC.

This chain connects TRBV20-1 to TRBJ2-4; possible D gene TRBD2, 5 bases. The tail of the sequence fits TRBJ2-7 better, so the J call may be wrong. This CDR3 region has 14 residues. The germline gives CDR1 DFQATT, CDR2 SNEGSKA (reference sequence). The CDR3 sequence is CSAIAPSPTYEQYF. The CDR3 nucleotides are TGCAGTGCCATAGCCCCTAGCCCAACCTACGAGCAGTACTTC.

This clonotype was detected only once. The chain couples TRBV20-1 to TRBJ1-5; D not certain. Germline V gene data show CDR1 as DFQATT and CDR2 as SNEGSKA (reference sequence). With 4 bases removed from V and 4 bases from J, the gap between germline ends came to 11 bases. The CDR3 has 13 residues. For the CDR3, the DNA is TGCAGTGCTAAGGACCCAACTAATCAGCCCCAGCATTTT. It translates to CSAKDPTNQPQHF.

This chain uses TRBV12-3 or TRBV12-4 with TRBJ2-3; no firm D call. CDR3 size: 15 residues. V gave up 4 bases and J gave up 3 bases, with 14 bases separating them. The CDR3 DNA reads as TGTGCCAGCAGTTCAGGAGCGATTGGGACAGATACGCAGTATTTT. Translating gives CASSSGAIGTDTQYF.

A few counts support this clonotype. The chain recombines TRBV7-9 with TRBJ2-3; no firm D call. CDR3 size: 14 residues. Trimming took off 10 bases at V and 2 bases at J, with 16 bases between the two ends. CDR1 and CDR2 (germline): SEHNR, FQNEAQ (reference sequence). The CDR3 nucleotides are TGTGCCATCCCGAATACAAACTTCACAGATACGCAGTATTTT. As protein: CAIPNTNFTDTQYF.

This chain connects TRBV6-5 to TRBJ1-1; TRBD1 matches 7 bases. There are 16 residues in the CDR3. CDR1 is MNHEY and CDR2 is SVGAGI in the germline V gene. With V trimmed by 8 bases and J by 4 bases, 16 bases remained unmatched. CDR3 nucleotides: TGTGCCAGCCAAAGGGGGACAGCCGTATATGGCACTGAAGCTTTCTTT. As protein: CASQRGTAVYGTEAFF.